This note documents a single T cell receptor (beta chain) sequence. The data belong to a study of cytomegalovirus exposure and HLA in healthy donors. In the PCR, 60 Vbeta and 13 Jbeta primers were used. The table came from immunoSEQ multiplex PCR; TCRdb's copy has only in-frame clones and leaves some out. The sample carries over 75,000 clones, roughly 80% recorded once. Germline lookup yields CDR1 SEHNR and CDR2 FQNEAQ (reference sequence). The germline V and J ends were trimmed by 5 bases and 3 bases, with 13 bases remaining between them. CDR3 length: 14 residues. The chain employs TRBV7-9 and TRBJ1-2; D gene ambiguous. The TCR originated in a man in his fifties or sixties in good health and CMV-seropositive. Source material: PBMCs. CDR3 protein: CASSVGNGDYGYTF. The CDR3 nucleotides read TGTGCCAGCAGCGTAGGGAACGGAGACTATGGCTACACCTTC. Using reference TRBV7-9 and TRBJ1-2 for the parts outside the CDR3, the full variable domain is DTGVSQNPRHKITKRGQNVTFRCDPISEHNRLYWYRQTLGQGPEFLTYFQNEAQLEKSRLLSDRFSAERPKGSFSTLEIQRTEQGDSAMYLCASSVGNGDYGYTFGSGTRLTVV.